These 21 T cell receptor beta chains were all obtained from the same sample, sequenced in a study of neoadjuvant nivolumab and ipilimumab in lung cancer. Method: immunoSEQ multiplex PCR; TCRdb's copy keeps in-frame clones and lacks some. This table has approximately 29,000 clones, about 83% appearing once. The specimen comprised tumor tissue, sampled after neoadjuvant nivolumab, alone or with ipilimumab, at or shortly before surgery. The receptors come from an adult with non-small cell lung cancer.

The rearrangement links TRBV18 to TRBJ1-1; 7 bases map to TRBD1. Germline CDR1 and CDR2: KGHSH and LQKENI. With 0 bases clipped from V and 8 bases from J, the junction kept 0 bases outside the gene matches. The CDR3 has 12 residues. CDR3 in DNA: TGTGCCAGCTCACCACCGGGACAGGAAGCTTTCTTT. Protein product: CASSPPGQEAFF.

V and J are TRBV21-1 and TRBJ1-5; no check of the table's D call, TRBD1, against the DNA was made. TRBV21-1 is a listed pseudogene. The CDR3 spans 14 residues. CDR3 residues: CASSNHSHNQPQHF. The CDR3 coding sequence is TGTGCCAGCAGCAACCACAGCCACAATCAGCCCCAGCATTTT.

The genes are TRBV7-8 and TRBJ1-1; D remains unclear. The CDR3 is 15 amino acids. The germline V gene has CDR1 SGHVS and CDR2 FQNEAQ. V lost 0 bases and J lost 1, with 9 bases in between. In DNA, the CDR3 is TGTGCCAGCAGCTTAGCGCTGGCAGGGAACACTGAAGCTTTCTTT. The encoded protein is CASSLALAGNTEAFF.

Details on this clone: Its ends do not fully match the called genes, so a read error is possible. The chain recombines TRBV7-7 with TRBJ2-5; 9 bases line up with TRBD1. Germline assignment: CDR1 SSHAT and CDR2 FNYEAQ (reference sequence). The CDR3 consists of 15 residues. The chain's CDR3 is CASSSRTGVGDTQYF. The CDR3 DNA follows: TGTGCTAGCAGCTCAAGGACAGGGGTAGGGGACACCCAGTACTTC.

The rearrangement links TRBV4-3 to TRBJ2-2, with TRBD1 identical over 7 bases. V lost 1 base, J lost 1 base, and 9 bases stayed unmatched. CDR1 LGHNA and CDR2 YSLEER come from the germline V gene. CDR3 length equals 18 residues. The CDR3 nucleotides are TGCGCCAGCAGCCAAGTAGCAGGGGGAGATTTGAACACCGGGGAGCTGTTTTTT. It is translated as CASSQVAGGDLNTGELFF.

The chain employs TRBV28 and TRBJ2-3; TRBD2 agrees at 12 bases. The CDR3 is 16 amino acids. CDR1 MDHEN and CDR2 SYDVKM come from the germline V gene. Trimming removed 6 bases from V and 4 bases from J; junction bases left unmatched: 8. CDR3 protein: CASRSLAGGGADTQYF. CDR3 bases: TGTGCCAGCAGATCCCTAGCGGGAGGGGGAGCAGATACGCAGTATTTT. Filled out from reference TRBV28 and TRBJ2-3, the complete variable domain reads DVKVTQSSRYLVKRTGEKVFLECVQDMDHENMFWYRQDPGLGLRLIYFSYDVKMKEKGDIPEGYSVSREKKERFSLILESASTNQTSMYLCASRSLAGGGADTQYFGPGTRLTVL.

The chain couples TRBV7-2 to TRBJ2-2; D is unclear. The CDR3 has 12 residues. Trimming stripped 3 bases from V and 6 bases from J, with 5 bases between. From germline, CDR1 is SGHTA and CDR2 FQGNSA. CDR3 protein: CASSFYPGELFF. CDR3 sequence (DNA): TGTGCCAGCAGCTTTTACCCCGGGGAGCTGTTTTTT.

This clone was seen only a few times. The sample contains more than one DNA sequence encoding this CDR3. The V gene is TRBV5-6, the J gene TRBJ2-6; TRBD2 might be the D (6 bases). The V gene's germline CDR1 is SGHDT and CDR2 YYEEEE. The V end was cut by 1 base, the J end by 2 bases, with 10 bases between. This CDR3 has 16 residues. The CDR3, as DNA: TGTGCCAGCAGCTTGAACCCGGGGGCTGGGGCCAACGTCCTGACTTTC. This codes for CASSLNPGAGANVLTF.

V and J are TRBV18 and TRBJ2-2; 12 bases map to TRBD1. V was clipped by 6 bases and J by 7 bases; unmatched bases: 6. From germline, CDR1 is KGHSH and CDR2 LQKENI. CDR3 length: 15 residues. This chain's CDR3 is CASSQGTGGIGELFF. The CDR3, as DNA: TGTGCCAGCTCTCAAGGGACAGGGGGCATCGGGGAGCTGTTTTTT.

Points on this clone: A junction boundary mismatches the germline segment, possibly from a read error. The V and J genes are TRBV7-8 and TRBJ2-7; 10 bases line up with TRBD2. CDR1 and CDR2 from the germline V gene are SGHVS and FQNEAQ. This CDR3 contains 15 residues. The chain's CDR3 is CASSIASGGYYEQYF. The CDR3 nucleotides are TGTGCCAGCAGCATAGCTAGCGGGGGATACTACGAGCAGTACTTC.

V and J are TRBV19 and TRBJ2-1; D is unresolved. Trimming took 3 bases from V and 4 from J, leaving 4 bases between them. The CDR3 is 12 amino acids. CDR1 is LNHDA, CDR2 SQIVND, per germline (reference sequence). In DNA, the CDR3 is TGTGCCAGTAGTATGGGGTACAATGAGCAGTTCTTC. It specifies CASSMGYNEQFF.

V gene TRBV2 combines with J gene TRBJ2-1; a possible D gene is TRBD1 (6 bases). The germline V gene has CDR1 SNHLY and CDR2 FYNNEI. This CDR3 is built from 16 residues. V was cut by 6 bases and J by 5 bases, with 20 bases left in between. CDR3 nucleotide sequence: TGTGCCAGCAGGACCCCCCGGACAGTGGGAAACAATGAGCAGTTCTTC. As protein: CASRTPRTVGNNEQFF.

This clone appeared a few times. The rearrangement uses TRBV10-3 and TRBJ1-2, with 12 bases lining up with TRBD1. The V gene's germline CDR1 is ENHRY and CDR2 SYGVKD. With V trimmed by 6 bases and J by 3 bases, 2 bases remained unmatched. This CDR3 comprises 14 residues. The CDR3 region is CAIRGTGGDYGYTF. In DNA form, the CDR3 reads TGTGCCATCAGGGGGACAGGGGGCGACTATGGCTACACCTTC.

V is TRBV9 and J is TRBJ1-2; D unclear. CDR1 is SGDLS, CDR2 YYNGEE, per germline. The V end lost 3 bases, the J end lost 5 bases, and 5 bases lay between the germline ends. This CDR3 spans 11 amino acids. CDR3 residues: CASSGRYGYTF. The CDR3 DNA reads as TGTGCCAGCAGCGGAAGGTATGGCTACACCTTC.

The rearrangement uses TRBV2 and TRBJ1-1; no definite D call. CDR1 SNHLY and CDR2 FYNNEI come from the germline V gene. Trimming removed 3 bases from V and 1 base from J, with 6 bases in between. The CDR3 runs to 13 residues. As DNA, the CDR3 is TGTGCCAGCAGTGACAACAGGAACACTGAAGCTTTCTTT. Its translation: CASSDNRNTEAFF.

This clone was seen a few times. CDR3 in amino acids: CAWSGNYNSPLHF. CDR3 sequence (DNA): TGTGCCTGGAGTGGTAACTATAATTCACCCCTCCACTTT. The chain uses TRBV30 and TRBJ1-6, with D unclear. The CDR3 runs 13 residues. V was pared by 1 base and J by 3 bases, with 4 bases between. The germline CDR1 and CDR2 sequences are GTSNPN and SVGIG (reference sequence).

The chain is built from TRBV30 and TRBJ2-7; 11 bases fit TRBD1. The junction had 4 bases not matched to a gene; V was cut back by 2 bases and J by 7 bases. Germline V CDR1 and CDR2: GTSNPN, SVGIG (reference sequence). The CDR3 has 13 amino acids. CDR3 loop: CAWSRGTGGEQYF. CDR3 nucleotide sequence: TGTGCCTGGAGTCGAGGGACAGGGGGGGAGCAGTACTTC. The complete variable domain, with remaining parts taken from reference TRBV30 and TRBJ2-7, reads SQTIHQWPATLVQPVGSPLSLECTVEGTSNPNLYWYRQAAGRGLQLLFYSVGIGQISSEVPQNLSASRPQDRQFILSSKKLLLSDSGFYLCAWSRGTGGEQYFGPGTRLTVT.

The J gene is TRBJ1-4, the V gene TRBV30; D gene ambiguous. CDR3 length equals 13 residues. V was cut by 1 base and J by 3 bases, with 6 bases left in between. The germline CDR1 and CDR2 sequences are GTSNPN and SVGIG (reference sequence). The CDR3 loop is CAWSGQANEKLFF. For the CDR3, the DNA is TGTGCCTGGAGTGGGCAGGCTAATGAAAAACTGTTTTTT.

V gene TRBV7-9 combines with J gene TRBJ2-5; TRBD1 is a possible D gene (5 bases). V was shortened by 1 base and J by 5 bases, with 11 bases between the two germline ends. CDR3 length equals 14 residues. The germline V gene has CDR1 SEHNR and CDR2 FQNEAQ (reference sequence). Here the CDR3 DNA reads TGTGCCAGCAGCTTAGGGACACAGTGGGAGACCCAGTACTTC. Encoded protein: CASSLGTQWETQYF. Full variable domain (rest looked up from reference TRBV7-9 and TRBJ2-5): DTGVSQNPRHKITKRGQNVTFRCDPISEHNRLYWYRQTLGQGPEFLTYFQNEAQLEKSRLLSDRFSAERPKGSFSTLEIQRTEQGDSAMYLCASSLGTQWETQYFGPGTRLLVL.

The CDR3 sequence is CASSFPQGTGGLYGYTF. CDR3 nucleotides: TGTGCCAGCAGTTTCCCTCAGGGGACAGGGGGCCTCTATGGCTACACCTTC. The V gene is TRBV28, the J gene TRBJ1-2; 12 bases align to TRBD1. This CDR3 is 17 amino acids long. Trimming at V came to 3 bases and at J to 4 bases, leaving 9 bases not matched to a gene. Germline assignment: CDR1 MDHEN and CDR2 SYDVKM.

This clone was counted only a few times. The rearrangement joins TRBV11-3 to TRBJ2-3; D might be TRBD2 (5 bases). Trimming took off 0 bases at V and 6 bases at J, with 7 bases between the two ends. The CDR3 is 13 residues long. Germline V gene sequence: CDR1 SGHNT, CDR2 YENEEA. CDR3 residues: CASSLDRGDTQYF. CDR3 nucleotide sequence: TGTGCCAGCAGCTTAGATCGAGGGGATACGCAGTATTTT.